This T cell receptor beta chain was found in a study of spatial heterogeneity in lung cancer. One entry per CDR3 protein, called by TCRdb with MiXCR from the 5' RACE reads. The table includes 43,000 or so distinct CDR3 sequences, roughly 7% detected once. Specified time point: sample taken at primary tumor resection. Sequencing of whole RNA from tumor, nontumor lung or frozen PBMC involved no sorting. There are 14 residues in the CDR3. V was trimmed by 2 bases and J by 0 bases, leaving 8 bases between them. Per germline, CDR1 SGHRS and CDR2 YFSETQ. The TCR sequence derives from a female donor with early-stage non-small cell lung cancer. Source: PBMCs, taken at surgery. This chain connects TRBV5-1 to TRBJ1-2; D ambiguous. The CDR3 protein is CASSFYSTNYGYTF. DNA for the CDR3: TGCGCCAGCAGCTTTTACAGTACTAACTATGGCTACACCTTC.